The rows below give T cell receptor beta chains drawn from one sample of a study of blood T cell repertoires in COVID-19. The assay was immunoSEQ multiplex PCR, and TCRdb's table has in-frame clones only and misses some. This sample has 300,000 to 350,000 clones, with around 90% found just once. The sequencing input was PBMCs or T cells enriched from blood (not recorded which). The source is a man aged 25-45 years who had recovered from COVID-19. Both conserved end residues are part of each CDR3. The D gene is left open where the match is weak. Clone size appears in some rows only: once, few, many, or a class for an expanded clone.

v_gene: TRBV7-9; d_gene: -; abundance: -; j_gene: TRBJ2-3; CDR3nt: TGTGCCAGCAGCTTAATCGCCGGCAGGGAAAGCACAGATACGCAGTATTTT; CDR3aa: CASSLIAGRESTDTQYF
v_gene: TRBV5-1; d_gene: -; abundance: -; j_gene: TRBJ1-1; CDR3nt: TGCGCCAGCAGTTTGGGTCTTAACACTGAAGCTTTCTTT; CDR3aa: CASSLGLNTEAFF
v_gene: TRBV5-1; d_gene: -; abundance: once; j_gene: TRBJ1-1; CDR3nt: TGCGCCAGCAGCTTGGATAGCTCCCGTGAAGCTTTCTTT; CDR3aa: CASSLDSSREAFF
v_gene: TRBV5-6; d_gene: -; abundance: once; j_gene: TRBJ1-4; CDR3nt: TGTGCCAGCAGCCCCCTCGGAACAGGGCAACCAAAACTGTTTTTT; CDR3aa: CASSPLGTGQPKLFF
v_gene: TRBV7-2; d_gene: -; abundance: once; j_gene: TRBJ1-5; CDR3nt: TGTGCCAGCAGCTCTGGGGCGAACAATCAGCCCCAGCATTTT; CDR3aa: CASSSGANNQPQHF
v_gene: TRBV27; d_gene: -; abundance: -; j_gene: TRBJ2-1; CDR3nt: TGTGCCAGCACCCTAGGAGGATCCCACAATGAGCAGTTCTTC; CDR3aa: CASTLGGSHNEQFF
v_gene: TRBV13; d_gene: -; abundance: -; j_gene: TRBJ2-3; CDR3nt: TGTGCCAGCAGCAGCCGTTCTTACCCTAGCACAGATACGCAGTATTTT; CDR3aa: CASSSRSYPSTDTQYF
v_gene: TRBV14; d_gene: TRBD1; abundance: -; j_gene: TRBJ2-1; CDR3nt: TGTGCCAGCAGCCTAGGGACAGGGGTTGTCGATGAGCAGTTCTTC; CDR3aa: CASSLGTGVVDEQFF
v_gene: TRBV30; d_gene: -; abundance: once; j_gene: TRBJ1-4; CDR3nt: TGTGCCTGGAGTCCGCGGGACCATTTATTGTCGGGTGAAAAACTGTTTTTT; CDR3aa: CAWSPRDHLLSGEKLFF
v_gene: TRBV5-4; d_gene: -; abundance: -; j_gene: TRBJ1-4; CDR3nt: TGTGCCAGCAGCTTGTATTCGGGGGAAAAACTGTTTTTT; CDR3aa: CASSLYSGEKLFF
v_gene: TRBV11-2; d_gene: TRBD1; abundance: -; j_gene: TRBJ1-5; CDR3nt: TGTGCCAGCAGCCCAGGGACAGGGGTTCAGCCCCAGCATTTT; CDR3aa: CASSPGTGVQPQHF
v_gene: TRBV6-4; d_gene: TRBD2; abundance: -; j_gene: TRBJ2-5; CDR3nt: TGTGCCACCGTAAAGCGGGGCGGCGAGACCCAGTACTTC; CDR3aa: CATVKRGGETQYF
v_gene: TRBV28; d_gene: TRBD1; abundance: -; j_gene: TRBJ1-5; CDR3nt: TGTGCCAGCACCGGGGACAGGGGGATTCGTCAGCCCCAGCATTTT; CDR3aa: CASTGDRGIRQPQHF
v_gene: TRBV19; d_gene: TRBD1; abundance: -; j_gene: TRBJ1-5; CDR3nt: TGTGCCAGGGACAGGGATTGGGGCAATCAGCCCCAGCATTTT; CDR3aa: CARDRDWGNQPQHF
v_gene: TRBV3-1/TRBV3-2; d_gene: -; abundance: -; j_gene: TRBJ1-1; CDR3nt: TGTGCCAGCAGCCATTATTCGGGGAAGAACACTGAAGCTTTCTTT; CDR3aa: CASSHYSGKNTEAFF
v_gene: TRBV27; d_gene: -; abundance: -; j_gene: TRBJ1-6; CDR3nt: TGTGCCAGCAGTTCCCCGACAGGAAGCTCCTATAATTCACCCCTCCACTTT; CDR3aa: CASSSPTGSSYNSPLHF
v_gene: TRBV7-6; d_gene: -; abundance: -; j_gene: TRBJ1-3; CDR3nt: TGTGCCAGCAGCTTAGTCGGTCAGGGGCTTGGGGACACCATATATTTT; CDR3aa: CASSLVGQGLGDTIYF
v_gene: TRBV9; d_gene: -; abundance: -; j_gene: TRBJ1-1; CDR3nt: TGTGCCAGCAGCGTAGGGGGCGAGAACACTGAAGCTTTCTTT; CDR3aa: CASSVGGENTEAFF
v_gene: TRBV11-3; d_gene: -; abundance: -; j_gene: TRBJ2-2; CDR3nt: TGTGCCAGCAGCTTAGTAGGGGTCACCGGGGAGCTGTTTTTT; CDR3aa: CASSLVGVTGELFF
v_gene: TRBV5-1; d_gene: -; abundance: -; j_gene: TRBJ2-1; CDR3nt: TGCGCCAGCAGCTTCGACAGACCCTACAATGAGCAGTTCTTC; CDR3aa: CASSFDRPYNEQFF
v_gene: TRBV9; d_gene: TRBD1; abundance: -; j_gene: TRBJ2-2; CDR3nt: TGTGCCAGCAACCGGGGACAGGGCGTCACCGGGGAGCTGTTTTTT; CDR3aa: CASNRGQGVTGELFF
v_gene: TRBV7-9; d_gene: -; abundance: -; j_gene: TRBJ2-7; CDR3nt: TGTGCCAGCAGCCCTCCCGGAGGAGGTAGCGTCGGCCACGAGCAGTACTTC; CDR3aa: CASSPPGGGSVGHEQYF
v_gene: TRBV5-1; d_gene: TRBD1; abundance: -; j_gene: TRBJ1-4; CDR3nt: TGCGCCAGCAGGGCTGGGACAGAGCAAAAACTGTTTTTT; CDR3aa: CASRAGTEQKLFF
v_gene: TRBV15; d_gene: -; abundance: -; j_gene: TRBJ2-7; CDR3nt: TGTGCCACCAGCCTGAGCCTTGGCGAGCAGTACTTC; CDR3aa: CATSLSLGEQYF
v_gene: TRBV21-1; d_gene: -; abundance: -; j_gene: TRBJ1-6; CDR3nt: TGTGCCAGCAGGGCTGGGTGGGGCTCACCCCTCCACTTT; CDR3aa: CASRAGWGSPLHF
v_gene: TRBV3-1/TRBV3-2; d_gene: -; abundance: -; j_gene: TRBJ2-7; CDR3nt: TGTGCCAGCAAGGCGGGGGCCGCCCACGAGCAGTACTTC; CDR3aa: CASKAGAAHEQYF
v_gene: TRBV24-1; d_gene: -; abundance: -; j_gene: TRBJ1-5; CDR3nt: TGTGCCACCAGTATGATCTCAGATCAGCCCCAGCATTTT; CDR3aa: CATSMISDQPQHF
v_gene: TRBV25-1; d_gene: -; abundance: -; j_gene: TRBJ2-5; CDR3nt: TGTGCCAGCAGTGAATATCGAGAGACCCAGTACTTC; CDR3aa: CASSEYRETQYF
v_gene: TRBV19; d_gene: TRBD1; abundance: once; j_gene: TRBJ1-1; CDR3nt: TGTGCCAGTACCCCGACAGGGGCCACTGAAGCTTTCTTT; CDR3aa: CASTPTGATEAFF
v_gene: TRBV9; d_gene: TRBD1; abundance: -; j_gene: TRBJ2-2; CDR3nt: TGTGCCAGCAGCGTCCGGGACAGGGGGGGTACCGGGGAGCTGTTTTTT; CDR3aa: CASSVRDRGGTGELFF
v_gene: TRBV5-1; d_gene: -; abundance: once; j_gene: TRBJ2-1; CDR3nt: TGCGCCAGCAGCCGAAAGTCACAGGGCGATGAGCAGTTCTTC; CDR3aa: CASSRKSQGDEQFF
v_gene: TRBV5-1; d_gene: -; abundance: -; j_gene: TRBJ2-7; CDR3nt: TGCGCCAGCAGCTTGGAACTGATCTCCTACGAGCAGTACTTC; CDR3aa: CASSLELISYEQYF
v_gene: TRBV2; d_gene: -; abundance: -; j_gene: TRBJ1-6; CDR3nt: TGTGCCAGGGGGGGAGGATGGGAGGATTCACCCCTCCACTTT; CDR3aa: CARGGGWEDSPLHF
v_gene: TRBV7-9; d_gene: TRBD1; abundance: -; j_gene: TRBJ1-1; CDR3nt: TGTGCCAGCAGCTTCGTGGGACAGGGGGGCCGCGGGGCTTTCTTT; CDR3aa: CASSFVGQGGRGAFF
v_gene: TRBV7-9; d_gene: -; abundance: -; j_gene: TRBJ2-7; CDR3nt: TGTGCCAGCAGCTTTCCACAGTTTGGTGAGCAGTACTTC; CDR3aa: CASSFPQFGEQYF
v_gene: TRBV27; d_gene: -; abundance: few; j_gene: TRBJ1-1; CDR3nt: TGTGCCAGCAGTATCGGGGGTGAAGCTTTCTTT; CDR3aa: CASSIGGEAFF
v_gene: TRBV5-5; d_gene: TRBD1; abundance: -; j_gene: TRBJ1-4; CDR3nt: TGTGCCAGCAGCTCCTCGATTACAGGGGGCGTGTTTGAAAAACTGTTTTTT; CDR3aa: CASSSSITGGVFEKLFF
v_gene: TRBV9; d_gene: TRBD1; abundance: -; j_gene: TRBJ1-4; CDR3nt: TGTGCCAGCAGCCTCAGTAAGGCGGGACAGGGGCGCGAAAAACTGTTTTTT; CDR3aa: CASSLSKAGQGREKLFF
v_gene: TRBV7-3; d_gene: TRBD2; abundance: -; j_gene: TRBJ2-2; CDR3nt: TGTGCCAGCAGCTCTGGACTAGCGGGGGGAACCGGGGAGCTGTTTTTT; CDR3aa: CASSSGLAGGTGELFF
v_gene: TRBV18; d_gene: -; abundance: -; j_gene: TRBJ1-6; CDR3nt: TGTGCCAGCTCACCAAAAAATTTACAGAGGGCACTTTCCTATAATTCACCCCTCCACTTT; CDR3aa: CASSPKNLQRALSYNSPLHF
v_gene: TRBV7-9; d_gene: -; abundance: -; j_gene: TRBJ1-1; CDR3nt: TGTGCCAGCGGCCGGGACACTGAAGCTTTCTTT; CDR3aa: CASGRDTEAFF
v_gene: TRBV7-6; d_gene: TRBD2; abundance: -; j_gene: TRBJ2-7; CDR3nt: TGTGCCAGCAGCCGACTAGCGGGGGTTCCCTCGGGCGAGCAGTACTTC; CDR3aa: CASSRLAGVPSGEQYF
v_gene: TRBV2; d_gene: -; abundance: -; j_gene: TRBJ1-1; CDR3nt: TGTGCCAGCAGTGAAGGTCCGGGTACTGAAGCTTTCTTT; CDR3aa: CASSEGPGTEAFF
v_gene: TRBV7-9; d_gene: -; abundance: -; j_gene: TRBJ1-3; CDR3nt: TGTGCCAGCAGCCCAACCGGGATCTCTGGAAACACCATATATTTT; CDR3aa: CASSPTGISGNTIYF
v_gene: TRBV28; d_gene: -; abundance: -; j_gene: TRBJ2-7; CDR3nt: TGTGCCAGCAGTTTAGGACAATACGAGCAGTACTTC; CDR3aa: CASSLGQYEQYF
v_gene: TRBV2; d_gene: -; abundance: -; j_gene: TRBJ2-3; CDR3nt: TGTGCCAGCAGGCGGGCGGGGTACACAGATACGCAGTATTTT; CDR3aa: CASRRAGYTDTQYF
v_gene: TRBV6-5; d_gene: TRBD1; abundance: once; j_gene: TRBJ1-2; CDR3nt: TGTGCCAGCAGAGCCGGGACAGGGGATTTTGGCTACACCTTC; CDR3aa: CASRAGTGDFGYTF
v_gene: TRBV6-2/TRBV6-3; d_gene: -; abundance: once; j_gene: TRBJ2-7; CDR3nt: TGTGCCAGCAGTCCGAAAATCAGGGGCTCCTACGAGCAGTACTTC; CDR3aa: CASSPKIRGSYEQYF
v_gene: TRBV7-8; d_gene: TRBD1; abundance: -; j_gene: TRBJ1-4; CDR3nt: TGTGCCAGCAGCTTGACAGGGGGCGTTGCTAATGAAAAACTGTTTTTT; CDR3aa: CASSLTGGVANEKLFF
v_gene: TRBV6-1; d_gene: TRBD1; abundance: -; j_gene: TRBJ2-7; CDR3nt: TGTGCCAGCAGTGAAGACAGGGGCGGCAGGTACGAGCAGTACTTC; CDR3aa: CASSEDRGGRYEQYF
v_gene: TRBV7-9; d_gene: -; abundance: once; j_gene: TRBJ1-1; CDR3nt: TGTGCCAGCAGCTTAGAAGGAGGGAACACTGAAGCTTTCTTT; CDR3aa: CASSLEGGNTEAFF
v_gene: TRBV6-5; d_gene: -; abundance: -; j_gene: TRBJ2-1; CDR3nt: TGTGCCAGCAGCCAGATTTCAAGCTCCTACAATGAGCAGTTCTTC; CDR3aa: CASSQISSSYNEQFF
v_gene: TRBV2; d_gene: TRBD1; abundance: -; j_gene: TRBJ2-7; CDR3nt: TGTGCCAGCAGTGAAGCGCTTCAGGGACAGGGGAGGCACGAGCAGTACTTC; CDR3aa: CASSEALQGQGRHEQYF
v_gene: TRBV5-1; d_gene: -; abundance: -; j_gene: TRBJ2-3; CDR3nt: TGCGCCAGCAGCTTAGGGGGCACAGATACGCAGTATTTT; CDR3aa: CASSLGGTDTQYF
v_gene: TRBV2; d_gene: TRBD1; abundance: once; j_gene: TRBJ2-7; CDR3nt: TGTGCCAGCAGTTCGGACAGGGACTCCTACGAGCAGTACTTC; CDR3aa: CASSSDRDSYEQYF
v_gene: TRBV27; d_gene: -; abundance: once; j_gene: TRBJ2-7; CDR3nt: TGTGCCAGCAGTCGGACAGCTGTAACCCATACCTACGAGCAGTACTTC; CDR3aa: CASSRTAVTHTYEQYF
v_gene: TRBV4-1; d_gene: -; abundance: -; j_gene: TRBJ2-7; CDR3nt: TGCGCCAGCAGCCAAGGGCAGGCCGTGTACGAGCAGTACTTC; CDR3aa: CASSQGQAVYEQYF
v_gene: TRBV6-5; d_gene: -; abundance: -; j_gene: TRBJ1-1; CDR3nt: TGTGCCAGCAGTTACTTACAGTCGAACACTGAAGCTTTCTTT; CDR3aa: CASSYLQSNTEAFF
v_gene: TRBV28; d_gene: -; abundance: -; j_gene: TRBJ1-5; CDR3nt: TGTGCCAGCAGTTCACTCTATCAGCCCCAGCATTTT; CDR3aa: CASSSLYQPQHF